Listed here is a single T cell receptor (beta chain). Its antigen is as yet unknown. Sequenced by immunoSEQ multiplex PCR; TCRdb stores in-frame clones only, minus some. The sample lists about 40,000 clones; about 95% were seen once. The CDR3 runs 16 residues. Germline V CDR1 and CDR2: MNHEY, SMNVEV (reference sequence). Germline trimming cut 6 bases from V and 11 bases from J; bases unmatched to any gene: 14. The data stem from a study of graft-versus-host responses after intestinal transplantation. About the study: Recipients obtained multivisceral, liver-intestinal, or isolated intestinal transplants. Recipients were all induced with anti-thymocyte globulin, then given tacrolimus and steroids for 3 to 4 years.

General study findings and limits: High graft-versus-host to host-versus-graft clonal ratios were found in allografts of patients who had graft-donor T cell macrochimerism. Marrow from the recipient contained GvH clones, some of which had appeared first in ileum or blood.

This specimen consisted of unstimulated CD8+ T cells sorted from spleen or lymph node cells, obtained before transplant. The chain recombines TRBV27 with TRBJ1-6; 9 nucleotides align to TRBD1. This TCR derives from a human donor who was the organ donor for an intestinal transplant. The CDR3 region has the DNA TGTGCCAGCAGCCCGACCACCGGGACAGGGACGACACCCCTCCACTTT. Protein: CASSPTTGTGTTPLHF.